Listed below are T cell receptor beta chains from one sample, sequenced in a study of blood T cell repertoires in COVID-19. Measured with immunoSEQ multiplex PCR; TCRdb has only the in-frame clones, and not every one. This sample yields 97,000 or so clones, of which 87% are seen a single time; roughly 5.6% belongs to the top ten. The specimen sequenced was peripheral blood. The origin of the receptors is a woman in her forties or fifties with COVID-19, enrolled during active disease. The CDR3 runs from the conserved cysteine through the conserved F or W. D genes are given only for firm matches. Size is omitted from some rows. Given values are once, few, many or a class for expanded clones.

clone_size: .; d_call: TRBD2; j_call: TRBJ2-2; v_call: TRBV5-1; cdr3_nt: TGCGCCAGCAGCTTGGGCCCGCGGGGGAGAGCCGGGGAGCTGTTTTTT; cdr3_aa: CASSLGPRGRAGELFF
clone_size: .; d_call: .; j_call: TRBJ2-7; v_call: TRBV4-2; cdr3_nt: TGTGCCAGCAGTACTGATGGCGAGCAGTACTTC; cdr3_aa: CASSTDGEQYF
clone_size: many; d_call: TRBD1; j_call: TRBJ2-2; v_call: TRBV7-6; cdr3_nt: TGTGCCAGCAGCTTAGCGCCAGGGGGCACCGGGGAGCTGTTTTTT; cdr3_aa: CASSLAPGGTGELFF
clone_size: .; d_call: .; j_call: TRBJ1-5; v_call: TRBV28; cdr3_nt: TGTGCCAGTAACTCCCCGGGACAATCTTTTAATCAGCCCCAGCATTTT; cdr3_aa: CASNSPGQSFNQPQHF
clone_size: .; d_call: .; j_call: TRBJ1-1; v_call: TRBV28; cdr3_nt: TGTGCCAGCAGCCCCTCAGGGTTGAACACTGAAGCTTTCTTT; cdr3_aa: CASSPSGLNTEAFF
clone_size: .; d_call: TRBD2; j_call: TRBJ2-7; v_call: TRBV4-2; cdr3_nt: TGTGCCAGCAGCCAAGAGGTCGGCGGGGGGACCTACGAGCAGTACTTC; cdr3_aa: CASSQEVGGGTYEQYF
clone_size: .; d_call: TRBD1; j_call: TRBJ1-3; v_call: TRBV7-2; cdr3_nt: TGTGCCAGCAGCAAAGGGACAGCCGGAAACACCATATATTTT; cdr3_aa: CASSKGTAGNTIYF
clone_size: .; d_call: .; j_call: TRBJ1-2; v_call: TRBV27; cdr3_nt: TGTGCCAACCTCCGGGATCACTACACCTTC; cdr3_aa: CANLRDHYTF
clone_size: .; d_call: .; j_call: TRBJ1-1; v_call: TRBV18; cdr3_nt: TGTGCCAGCTCACCACTGAGGGCATCGGACACTGAAGCTTTCTTT; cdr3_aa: CASSPLRASDTEAFF
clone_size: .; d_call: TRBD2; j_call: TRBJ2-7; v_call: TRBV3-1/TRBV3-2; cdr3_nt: TGTGCCAGCAGTCCGGGGGGCTACGAGCAGTACTTC; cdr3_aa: CASSPGGYEQYF
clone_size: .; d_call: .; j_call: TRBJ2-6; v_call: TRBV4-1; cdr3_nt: TGCGCCAGCAGCCCACACGAGGGGGCTGGGGCCAACGTCCTGACTTTC; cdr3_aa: CASSPHEGAGANVLTF
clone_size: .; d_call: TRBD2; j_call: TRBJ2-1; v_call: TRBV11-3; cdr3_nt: TGTGCCAGCAGGGAGCGGGGGGGATACCCCTCCTACAATGAGCAGTTCTTC; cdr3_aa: CASRERGGYPSYNEQFF
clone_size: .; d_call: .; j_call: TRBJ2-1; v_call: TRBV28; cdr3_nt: TGTGCCAGCAGTACAGGGTCGAGGGAGCAGTTCTTC; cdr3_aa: CASSTGSREQFF
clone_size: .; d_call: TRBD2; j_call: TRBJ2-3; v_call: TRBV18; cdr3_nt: TGTGCCAGCTCACCAGTGACTAGCGGGGGCCCTACCACAGATACGCAGTATTTT; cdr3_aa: CASSPVTSGGPTTDTQYF
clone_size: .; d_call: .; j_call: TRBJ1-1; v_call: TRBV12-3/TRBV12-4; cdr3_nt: TGTGCCAGCAGTTTAGACAGTAACACTGAAGCTTTCTTT; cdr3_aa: CASSLDSNTEAFF
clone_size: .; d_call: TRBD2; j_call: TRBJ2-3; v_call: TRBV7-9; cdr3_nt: TGTGCCAGCAGCTTAGAGGCTAGCGGGGCGGAGTATTTT; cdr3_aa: CASSLEASGAEYF
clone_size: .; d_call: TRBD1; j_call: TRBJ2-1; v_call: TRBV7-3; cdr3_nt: TGTGCCAGCAGCTTAAGCAGGGGGCTGCACAATGAGCAGTTCTTC; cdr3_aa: CASSLSRGLHNEQFF
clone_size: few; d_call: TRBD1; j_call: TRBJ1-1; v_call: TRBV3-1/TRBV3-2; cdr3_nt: TGTGCCAGCAGAGGGGACAGGTCCATGAACACTGAAGCTTTCTTT; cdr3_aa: CASRGDRSMNTEAFF
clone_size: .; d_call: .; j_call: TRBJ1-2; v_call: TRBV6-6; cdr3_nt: TGTGCCAGCAGTCCGGGACATTTAACTATTGGCTACACCTTC; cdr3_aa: CASSPGHLTIGYTF
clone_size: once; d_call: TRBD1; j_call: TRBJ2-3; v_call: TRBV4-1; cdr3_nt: TGCGCCAGCAGCCAAGTCGGGACAGGGCCCGATACGCAGTATTTT; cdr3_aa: CASSQVGTGPDTQYF
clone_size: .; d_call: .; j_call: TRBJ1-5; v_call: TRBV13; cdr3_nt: TGTGCCAGCAGCTTAGGCCTCAATCAGCCCCAGCATTTT; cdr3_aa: CASSLGLNQPQHF
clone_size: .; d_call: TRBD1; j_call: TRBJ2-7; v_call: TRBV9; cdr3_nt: TGTGCCAGCAGCGCCGGGGACAGCTCCTACGAGCAGTACTTC; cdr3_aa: CASSAGDSSYEQYF
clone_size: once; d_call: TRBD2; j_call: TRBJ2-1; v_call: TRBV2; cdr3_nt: TGTGCCAGCAGTGTGTGGGGGGGTGAGCAGTTCTTC; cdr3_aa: CASSVWGGEQFF
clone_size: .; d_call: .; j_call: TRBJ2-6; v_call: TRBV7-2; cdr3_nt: TGTGCCTCCGAGGGGGGGGCGTCTGGGGCCAACGTCCTGACTTTC; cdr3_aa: CASEGGASGANVLTF
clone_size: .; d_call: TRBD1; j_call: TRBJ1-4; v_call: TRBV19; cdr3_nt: TGTGCCAGTATATCGACAGGGGCTCCTAATGAAAAACTGTTTTTT; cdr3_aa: CASISTGAPNEKLFF
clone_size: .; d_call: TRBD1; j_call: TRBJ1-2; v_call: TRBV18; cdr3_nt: TGTGCCAGCTCACCCGGACAGGGGGTAGGAGGCTACACCTTC; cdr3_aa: CASSPGQGVGGYTF
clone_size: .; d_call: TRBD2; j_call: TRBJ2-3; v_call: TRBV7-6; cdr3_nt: TGTGCCAGCAGAGCCGGGACTAGGGCAAATACGCAGTATTTT; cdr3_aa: CASRAGTRANTQYF
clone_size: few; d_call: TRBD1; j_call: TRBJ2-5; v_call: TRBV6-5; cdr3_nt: TGTGCCAGCAGTCGCAGGGGGATGGGGCAAGAGACCCAGTACTTC; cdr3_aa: CASSRRGMGQETQYF
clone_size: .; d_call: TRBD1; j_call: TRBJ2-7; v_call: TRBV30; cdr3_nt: TGTGCCTGGAGCGTTGCTACAGGGGGGAACTCCTACGAGCAGTACTTC; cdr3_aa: CAWSVATGGNSYEQYF
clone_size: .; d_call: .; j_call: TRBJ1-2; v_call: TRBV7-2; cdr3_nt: TGTGCCAGCAGCCGCGACAGGTCCTATGGCTACACCTTC; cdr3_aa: CASSRDRSYGYTF
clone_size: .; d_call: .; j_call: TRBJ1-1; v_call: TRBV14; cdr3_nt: TGTGCCAGCAGCCACAGAAACACTGAAGCTTTCTTT; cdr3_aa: CASSHRNTEAFF
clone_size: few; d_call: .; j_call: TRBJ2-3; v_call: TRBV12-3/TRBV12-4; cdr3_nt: TGTGCCAGCAGTTTAGACTGGGATACGCAGTATTTT; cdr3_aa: CASSLDWDTQYF
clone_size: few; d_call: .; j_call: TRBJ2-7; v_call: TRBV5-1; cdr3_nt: TGCGCCAGCAGGCGGGACAGCAGTATGGTCTCCGAGCAGTACTTC; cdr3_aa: CASRRDSSMVSEQYF
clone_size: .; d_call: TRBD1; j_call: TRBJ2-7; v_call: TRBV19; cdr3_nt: TGTGCCAGTAGTATAGATCCCGACAGGGACGAGCAGTACTTC; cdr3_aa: CASSIDPDRDEQYF